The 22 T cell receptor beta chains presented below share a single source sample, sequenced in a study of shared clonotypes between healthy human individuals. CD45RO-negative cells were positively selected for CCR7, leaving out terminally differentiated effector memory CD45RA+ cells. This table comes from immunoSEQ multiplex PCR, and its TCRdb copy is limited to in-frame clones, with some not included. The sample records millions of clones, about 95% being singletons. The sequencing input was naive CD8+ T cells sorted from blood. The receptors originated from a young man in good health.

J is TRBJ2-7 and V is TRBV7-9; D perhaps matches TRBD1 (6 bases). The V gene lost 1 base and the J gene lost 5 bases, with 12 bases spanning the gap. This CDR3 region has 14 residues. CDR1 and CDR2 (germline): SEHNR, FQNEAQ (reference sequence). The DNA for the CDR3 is TGTGCCAGCAGCTTAGGGACAGCAGGAAACGAGCAGTACTTC. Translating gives CASSLGTAGNEQYF.

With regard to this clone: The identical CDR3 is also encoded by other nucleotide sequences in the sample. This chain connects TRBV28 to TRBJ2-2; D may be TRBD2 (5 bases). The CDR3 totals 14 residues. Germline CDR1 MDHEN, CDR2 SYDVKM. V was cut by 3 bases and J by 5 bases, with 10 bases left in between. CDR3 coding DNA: TGTGCCAGCAGTTTGAGTGGGGAGACCGGGGAGCTGTTTTTT. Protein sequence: CASSLSGETGELFF. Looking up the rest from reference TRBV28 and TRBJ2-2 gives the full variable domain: DVKVTQSSRYLVKRTGEKVFLECVQDMDHENMFWYRQDPGLGLRLIYFSYDVKMKEKGDIPEGYSVSREKKERFSLILESASTNQTSMYLCASSLSGETGELFFGEGSRLTVL.

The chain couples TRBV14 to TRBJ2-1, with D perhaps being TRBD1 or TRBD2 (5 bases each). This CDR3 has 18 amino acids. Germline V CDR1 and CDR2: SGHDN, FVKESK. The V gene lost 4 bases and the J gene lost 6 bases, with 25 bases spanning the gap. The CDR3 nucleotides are TGTGCCAGCAGCCCTCCGGGAATAGCCTCGTGGGGGTCCAATGAGCAGTTCTTC. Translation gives CASSPPGIASWGSNEQFF.

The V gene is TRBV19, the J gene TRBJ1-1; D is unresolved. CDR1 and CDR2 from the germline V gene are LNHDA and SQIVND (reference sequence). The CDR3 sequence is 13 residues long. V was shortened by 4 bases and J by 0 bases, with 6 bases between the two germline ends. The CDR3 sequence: CASSTTVNTEAFF. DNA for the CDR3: TGTGCCAGTAGTACCACAGTGAACACTGAAGCTTTCTTT.

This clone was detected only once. CDR3 sequence reads: CTSSQGPPQTSGVPRSYEQYF. The CDR3 DNA follows: TGCACCAGCAGCCAAGGTCCCCCCCAAACTAGCGGAGTACCCCGCTCCTACGAGCAGTACTTC. The chain uses TRBV1 and TRBJ2-7; the table's D call, TRBD2, was not checked against the DNA. TRBV1 is annotated as a pseudogene. This CDR3 comprises 21 residues.

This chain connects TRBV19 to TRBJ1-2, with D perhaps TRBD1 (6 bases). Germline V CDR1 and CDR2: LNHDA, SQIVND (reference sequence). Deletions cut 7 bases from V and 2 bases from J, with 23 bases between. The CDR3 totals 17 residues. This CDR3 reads CASMGALSGVRNYGYTF. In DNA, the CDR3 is TGTGCCAGTATGGGGGCCTTATCAGGGGTGAGAAACTATGGCTACACCTTC. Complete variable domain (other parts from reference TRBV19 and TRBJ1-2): DGGITQSPKYLFRKEGQNVTLSCEQNLNHDAMYWYRQDPGQGLRLIYYSQIVNDFQKGDIAEGYSVSREKKESFPLTVTSAQKNPTAFYLCASMGALSGVRNYGYTFGSGTRLTVV.

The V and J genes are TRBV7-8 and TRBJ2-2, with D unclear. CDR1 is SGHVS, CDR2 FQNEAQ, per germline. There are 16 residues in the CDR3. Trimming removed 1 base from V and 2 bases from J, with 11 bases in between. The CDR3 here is CASSLGGGGNTGELFF. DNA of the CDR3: TGTGCCAGCAGCTTAGGTGGTGGTGGAAACACCGGGGAGCTGTTTTTT.

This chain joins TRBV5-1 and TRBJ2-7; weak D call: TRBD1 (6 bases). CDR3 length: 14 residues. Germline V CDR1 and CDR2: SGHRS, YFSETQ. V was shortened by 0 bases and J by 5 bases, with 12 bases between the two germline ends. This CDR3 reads CASSLDRAFDEQYF. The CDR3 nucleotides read TGCGCCAGCAGCTTGGACAGGGCTTTCGACGAGCAGTACTTC.

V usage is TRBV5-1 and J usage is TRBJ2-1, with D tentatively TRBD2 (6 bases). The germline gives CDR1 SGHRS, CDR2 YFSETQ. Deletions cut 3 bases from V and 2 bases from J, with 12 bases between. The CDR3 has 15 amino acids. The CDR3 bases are TGCGCCAGCAGCTCGGTGGGAGGCCCCTACAATGAGCAGTTCTTC. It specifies CASSSVGGPYNEQFF.

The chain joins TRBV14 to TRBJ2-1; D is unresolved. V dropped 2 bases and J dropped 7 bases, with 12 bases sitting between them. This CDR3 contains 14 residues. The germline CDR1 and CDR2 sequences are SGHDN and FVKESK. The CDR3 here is CASSQPEIRNEQFF. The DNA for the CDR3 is TGTGCCAGCAGCCAACCCGAAATCCGAAATGAGCAGTTCTTC.

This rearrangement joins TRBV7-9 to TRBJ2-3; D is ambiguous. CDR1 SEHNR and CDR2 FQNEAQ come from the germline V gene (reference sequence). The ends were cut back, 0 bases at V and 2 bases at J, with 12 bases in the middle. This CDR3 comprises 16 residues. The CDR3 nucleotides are TGTGCCAGCAGCTTAGCGCATTCGGCGGTCACAGATACGCAGTATTTT. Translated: CASSLAHSAVTDTQYF.

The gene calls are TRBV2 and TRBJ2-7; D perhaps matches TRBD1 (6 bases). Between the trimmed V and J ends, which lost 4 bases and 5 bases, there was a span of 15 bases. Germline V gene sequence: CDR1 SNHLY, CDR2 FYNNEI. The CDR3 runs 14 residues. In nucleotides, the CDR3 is TGTGCCAGCAGTGGATTCACAGGGTCCGACGAGCAGTACTTC. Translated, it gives CASSGFTGSDEQYF. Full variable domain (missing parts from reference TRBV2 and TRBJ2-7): EPEVTQTPSHQVTQMGQEVILRCVPISNHLYFYWYRQILGQKVEFLVSFYNNEISEKSEIFDDQFSVERPDGSNFTLKIRSTKLEDSAMYFCASSGFTGSDEQYFGPGTRLTVT.

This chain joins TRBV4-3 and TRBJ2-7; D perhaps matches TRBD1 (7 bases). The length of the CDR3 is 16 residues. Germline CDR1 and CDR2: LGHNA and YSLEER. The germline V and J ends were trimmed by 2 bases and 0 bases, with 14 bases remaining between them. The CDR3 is CASSQTTGEASYEQYF. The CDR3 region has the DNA TGCGCCAGCAGCCAAACCACAGGGGAGGCCTCCTACGAGCAGTACTTC.

The CDR3 region is CASSYVTASDTQYF. CDR3 DNA: TGTGCCAGCAGCTATGTTACTGCCTCAGATACGCAGTATTTT. The chain couples TRBV7-9 to TRBJ2-3; D is unclear. Germline CDR1 and CDR2: SEHNR and FQNEAQ (reference sequence). Between the trimmed V and J ends, which lost 4 bases and 4 bases, there was a span of 12 bases. The CDR3 length is 14 residues.

CDR3 sequence: CAWSYGTGLAYEQYF. In DNA form, the CDR3 reads TGTGCCTGGAGTTATGGGACAGGGCTGGCCTACGAGCAGTACTTC. The chain uses TRBV30 and TRBJ2-7; 9 nucleotides agree with TRBD1. V trimming: 2 bases; J trimming: 2 bases; junction bases outside the gene matches: 7. The CDR3 sequence is 15 residues long. Germline CDR1 is GTSNPN and CDR2 is SVGIG (reference sequence).

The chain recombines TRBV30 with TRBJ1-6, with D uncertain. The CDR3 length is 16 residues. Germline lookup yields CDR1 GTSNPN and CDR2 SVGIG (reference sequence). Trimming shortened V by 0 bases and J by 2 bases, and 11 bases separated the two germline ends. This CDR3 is CAWSVPQETYNSPLHF. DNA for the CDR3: TGTGCCTGGAGTGTCCCCCAGGAGACCTATAATTCACCCCTCCACTTT.

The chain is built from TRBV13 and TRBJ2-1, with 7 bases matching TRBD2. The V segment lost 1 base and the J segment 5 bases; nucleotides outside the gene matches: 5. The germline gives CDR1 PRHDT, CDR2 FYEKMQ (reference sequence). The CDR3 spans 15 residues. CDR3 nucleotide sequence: TGTGCCAGCAGCTTAGATTGGCTAGCGGACAATGAGCAGTTCTTC. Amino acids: CASSLDWLADNEQFF.

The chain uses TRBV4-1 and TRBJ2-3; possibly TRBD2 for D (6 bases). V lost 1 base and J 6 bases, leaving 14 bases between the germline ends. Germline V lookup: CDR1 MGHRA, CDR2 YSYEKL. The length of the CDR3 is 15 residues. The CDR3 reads CASSQASALIDTQYF. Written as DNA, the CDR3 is TGCGCCAGCAGCCAAGCTAGCGCTCTTATTGATACGCAGTATTTT.

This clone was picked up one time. This CDR3 reads CASSKNQGAGGYTF. CDR3 coding DNA: TGTGCCAGCAGTAAAAACCAGGGGGCTGGAGGCTACACCTTC. This sequence joins TRBV27 and TRBJ1-2; the match to TRBD1 covers 8 bases. The germline V gene has CDR1 MNHEY and CDR2 SMNVEV (reference sequence). V lost 5 bases and J lost 8; bases outside the gene matches: 10. The CDR3 has 14 amino acids.

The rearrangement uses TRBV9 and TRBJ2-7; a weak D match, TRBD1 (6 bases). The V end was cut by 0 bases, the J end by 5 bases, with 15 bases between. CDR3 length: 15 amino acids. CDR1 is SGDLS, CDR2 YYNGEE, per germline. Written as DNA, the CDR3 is TGTGCCAGCAGCGTAGGTTGGGGGCGCGGTGACGAGCAGTACTTC. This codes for CASSVGWGRGDEQYF.

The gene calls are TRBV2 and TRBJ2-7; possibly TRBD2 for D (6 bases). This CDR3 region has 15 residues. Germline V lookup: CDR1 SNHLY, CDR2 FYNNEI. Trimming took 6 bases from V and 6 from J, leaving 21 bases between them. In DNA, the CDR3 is TGTGCCAGCAGCGGAGGGCATAGGGCTCCTCGCGAGCAGTACTTC. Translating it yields CASSGGHRAPREQYF.

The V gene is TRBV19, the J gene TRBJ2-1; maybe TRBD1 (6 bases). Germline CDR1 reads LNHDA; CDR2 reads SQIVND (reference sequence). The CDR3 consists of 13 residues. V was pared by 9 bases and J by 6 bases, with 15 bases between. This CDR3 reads CASTTGHFNEQFF. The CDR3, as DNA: TGTGCCAGCACTACGGGACATTTCAATGAGCAGTTCTTC.